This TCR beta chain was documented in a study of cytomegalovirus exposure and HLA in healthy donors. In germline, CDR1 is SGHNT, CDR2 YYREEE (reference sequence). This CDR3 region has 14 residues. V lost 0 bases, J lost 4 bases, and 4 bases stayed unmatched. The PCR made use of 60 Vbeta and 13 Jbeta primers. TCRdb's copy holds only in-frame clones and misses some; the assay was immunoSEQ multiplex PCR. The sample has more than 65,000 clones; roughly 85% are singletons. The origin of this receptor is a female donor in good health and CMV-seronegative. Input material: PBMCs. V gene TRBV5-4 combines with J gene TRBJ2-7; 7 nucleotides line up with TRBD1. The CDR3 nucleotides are TGTGCCAGCAGCTTGGAAGGGGGCCCGTACGAGCAGTACTTC. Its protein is CASSLEGGPYEQYF.